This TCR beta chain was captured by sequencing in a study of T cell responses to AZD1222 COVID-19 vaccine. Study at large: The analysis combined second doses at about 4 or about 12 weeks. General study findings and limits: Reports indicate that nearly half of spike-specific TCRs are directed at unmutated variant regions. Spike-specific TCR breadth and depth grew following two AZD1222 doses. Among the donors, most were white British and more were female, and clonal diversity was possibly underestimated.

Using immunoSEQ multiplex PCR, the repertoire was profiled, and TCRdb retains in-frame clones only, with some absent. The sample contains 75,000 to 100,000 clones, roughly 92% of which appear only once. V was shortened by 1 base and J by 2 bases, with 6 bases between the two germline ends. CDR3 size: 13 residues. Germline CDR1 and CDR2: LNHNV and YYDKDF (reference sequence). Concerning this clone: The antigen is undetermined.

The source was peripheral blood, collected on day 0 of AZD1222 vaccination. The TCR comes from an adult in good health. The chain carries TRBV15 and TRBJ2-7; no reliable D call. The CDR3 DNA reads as TGTGCCACCAGCAGAGGACGTCCCTACGAGCAGTACTTC. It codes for CATSRGRPYEQYF.